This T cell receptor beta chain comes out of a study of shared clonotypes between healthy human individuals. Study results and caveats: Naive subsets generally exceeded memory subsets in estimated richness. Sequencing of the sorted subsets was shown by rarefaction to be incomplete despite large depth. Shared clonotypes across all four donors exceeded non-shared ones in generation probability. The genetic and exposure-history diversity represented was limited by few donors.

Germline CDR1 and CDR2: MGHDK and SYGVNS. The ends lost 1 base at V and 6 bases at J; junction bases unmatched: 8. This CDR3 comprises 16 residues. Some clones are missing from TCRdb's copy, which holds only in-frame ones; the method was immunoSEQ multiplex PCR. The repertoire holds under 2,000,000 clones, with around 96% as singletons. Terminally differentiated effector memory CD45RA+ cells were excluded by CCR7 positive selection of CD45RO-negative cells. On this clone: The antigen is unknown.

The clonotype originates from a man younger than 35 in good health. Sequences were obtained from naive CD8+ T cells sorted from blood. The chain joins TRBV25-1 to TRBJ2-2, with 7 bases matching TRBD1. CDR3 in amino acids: CASSEFQGEDAGELFF. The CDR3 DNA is TGTGCCAGCAGTGAATTTCAGGGGGAAGACGCCGGGGAGCTGTTTTTT.